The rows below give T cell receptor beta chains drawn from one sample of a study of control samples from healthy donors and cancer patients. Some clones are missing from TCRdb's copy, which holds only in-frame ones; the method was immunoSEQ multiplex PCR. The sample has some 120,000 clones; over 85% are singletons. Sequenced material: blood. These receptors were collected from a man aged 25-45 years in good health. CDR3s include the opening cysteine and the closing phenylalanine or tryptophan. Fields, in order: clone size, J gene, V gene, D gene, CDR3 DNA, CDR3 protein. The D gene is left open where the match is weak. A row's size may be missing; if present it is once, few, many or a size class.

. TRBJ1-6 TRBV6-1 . TGTGCCAGCAGTGGGGGCCGGGGGGCTCCTAATTCACCCCTCCACTTT CASSGGRGAPNSPLHF
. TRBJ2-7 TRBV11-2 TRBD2 TGTGCCAGCAGCCCGTCTAGCGGGGGGGCGCGAGAGCAGTACTTC CASSPSSGGAREQYF
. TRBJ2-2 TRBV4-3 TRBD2 TGCGCCAGCAGCCTGGGACTAGGCTTGTCCGGGGAGCTGTTTTTT CASSLGLGLSGELFF
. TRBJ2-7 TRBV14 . TGTGCCAGCAGTCCCACGACAGCTGGGCTGGGCTACGAGCAGTACTTC CASSPTTAGLGYEQYF
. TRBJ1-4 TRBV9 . TGTGCCAGCAGTCGTAGCGGGGTAGACGAAAAACTGTTTTTT CASSRSGVDEKLFF
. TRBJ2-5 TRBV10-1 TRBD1 TGCGCCAGCAGTGAAAGGGACAGGGGAGAGACCCAGTACTTC CASSERDRGETQYF
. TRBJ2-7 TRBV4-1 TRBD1 TGCGCCAGCAGCCAAGCAGGGGGCGCGGGATACGAGCAGTACTTC CASSQAGGAGYEQYF
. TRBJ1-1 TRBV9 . TGTGCCAGCAGCGCCGGGGGAGGCGGGGAAAACACTGAAGCTTTCTTT CASSAGGGGENTEAFF
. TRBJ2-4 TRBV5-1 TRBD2 TGCGCCAGCAGCCCCTTACTAGCGGGGGGGACCAAAAACATTCAGTACTTC CASSPLLAGGTKNIQYF
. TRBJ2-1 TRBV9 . TGTGCCAGCAGCGCGGGGGGCCGGGTTAATGAGCAGTTCTTC CASSAGGRVNEQFF
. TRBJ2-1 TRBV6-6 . TGTGCCAGCAGGCCGGGGGCCCTGTCCTACAATGAGCAGTTCTTC CASRPGALSYNEQFF
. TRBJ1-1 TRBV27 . TGTGCCACCAGAAGGTTAGCGGACACTGAAGCTTTCTTT CATRRLADTEAFF
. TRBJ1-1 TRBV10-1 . TGCGCCAGCAGTGAGTTATCCGGGGTGTCGGACACTGAAGCTTTCTTT CASSELSGVSDTEAFF
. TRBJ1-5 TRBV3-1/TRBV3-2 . TGTGCCAGCAGCCAAACCGGGACAAATAGCAATCAGCCCCAGCATTTT CASSQTGTNSNQPQHF
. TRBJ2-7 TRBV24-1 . TGTGCCACACTCTCTAAGTCCTGGGTAGTTGACGAGCAGTACTTC CATLSKSWVVDEQYF
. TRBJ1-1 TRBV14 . TGTGCCAGCAGCCGCCAATCATACACTGAAGCTTTCTTT CASSRQSYTEAFF
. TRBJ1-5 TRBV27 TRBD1 TGTGCCAGCGGACAGGGAGGAGATCAGCCCCAGCATTTT CASGQGGDQPQHF
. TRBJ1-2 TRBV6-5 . TGTGCCAGCAGCGACACCGCGGATGGCTACACCTTC CASSDTADGYTF
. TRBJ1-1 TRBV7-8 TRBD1 TGTGCCAGCAGCCTCCGGGACAGGGTACCTGAAGCTTTCTTT CASSLRDRVPEAFF
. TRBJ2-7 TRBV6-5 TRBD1 TGTGCCAGCAGGACCGGGACAGGGAACTACGAGCAGTACTTC CASRTGTGNYEQYF
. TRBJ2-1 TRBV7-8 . TGTGCCAGCAGCTTGGAGGGGGCCTCCTACAATGAGCAGTTCTTC CASSLEGASYNEQFF
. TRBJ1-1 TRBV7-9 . TGTGCCAGCAGCTCCGAGGGGGGTTTCGCAGCTTTCTTT CASSSEGGFAAFF
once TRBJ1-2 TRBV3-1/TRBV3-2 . TGTGCCAGCAGCCAAGGAGGGGGACCCTCGAGGGGGGCTAACTATGGCTACACCTTC CASSQGGGPSRGANYGYTF
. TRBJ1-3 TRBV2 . TGTGCCAGCAGCCCTGACAGAGTAAAAGCCGGAAACACCATATATTTT CASSPDRVKAGNTIYF
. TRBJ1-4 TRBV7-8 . TGTGCCAGCAGCTTAATTACTGGAGAAAAACTGTTTTTT CASSLITGEKLFF
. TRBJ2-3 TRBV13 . TGTGCCAGCAGCTTGTATCCAGGGCTCCGGGGCACAGATACGCAGTATTTT CASSLYPGLRGTDTQYF
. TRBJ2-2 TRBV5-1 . TGCGCCAGCAGCTCACTGATAGCGGTAACCGGGGAGCTGTTTTTT CASSSLIAVTGELFF
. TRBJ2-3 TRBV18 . TGTGCCAGCTCACCTCTAGGGGATACGCAGTATTTT CASSPLGDTQYF
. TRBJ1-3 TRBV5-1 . TGCGCCAGCACCCCCCGGGGAGGCTCTGGAAACACCATATATTTT CASTPRGGSGNTIYF
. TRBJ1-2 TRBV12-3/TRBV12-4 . TGTGCCAGCAGTCCCACTATTAACTATGGCTACACCTTC CASSPTINYGYTF
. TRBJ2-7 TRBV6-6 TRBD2 TGTGCCAGCAGTTGGACTAGCGGGGGTGGGGAGCAGTACTTC CASSWTSGGGEQYF
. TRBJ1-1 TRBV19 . TGTGCCGCCCTTAGGGGCACTGAAGCTTTCTTT CAALRGTEAFF
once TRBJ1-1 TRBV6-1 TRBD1 TGTGCCAGCAGTGAAGGGGACAGGGTGAACACTGAAGCTTTCTTT CASSEGDRVNTEAFF
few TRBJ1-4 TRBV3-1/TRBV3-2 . TGTGCCAGCAGTTTGGGATCACCCGGCGGTGTTGAAAAACTGTTTTTT CASSLGSPGGVEKLFF
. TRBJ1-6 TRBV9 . TGTGCCAGCAGCGTTTCGCAATCCTATAATTCACCCCTCCACTTT CASSVSQSYNSPLHF
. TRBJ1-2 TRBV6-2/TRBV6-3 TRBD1 TGTGCCAGCAGTTACCGAGGACAGGGGTATGGCTACACCTTC CASSYRGQGYGYTF